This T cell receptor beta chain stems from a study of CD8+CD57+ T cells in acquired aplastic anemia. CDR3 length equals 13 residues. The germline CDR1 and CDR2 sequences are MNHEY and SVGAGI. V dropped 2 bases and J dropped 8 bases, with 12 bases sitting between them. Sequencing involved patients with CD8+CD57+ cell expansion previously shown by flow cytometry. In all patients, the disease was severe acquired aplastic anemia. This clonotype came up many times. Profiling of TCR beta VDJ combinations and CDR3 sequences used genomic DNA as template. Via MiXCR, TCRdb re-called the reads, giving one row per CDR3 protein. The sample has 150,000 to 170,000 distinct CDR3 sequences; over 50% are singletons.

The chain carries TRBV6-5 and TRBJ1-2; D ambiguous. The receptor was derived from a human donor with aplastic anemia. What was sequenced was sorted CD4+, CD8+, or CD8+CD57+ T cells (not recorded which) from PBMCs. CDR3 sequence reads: CASSYTISEGYTF. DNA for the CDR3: TGTGCCAGCAGTTACACAATCTCTGAGGGCTACACCTTC.